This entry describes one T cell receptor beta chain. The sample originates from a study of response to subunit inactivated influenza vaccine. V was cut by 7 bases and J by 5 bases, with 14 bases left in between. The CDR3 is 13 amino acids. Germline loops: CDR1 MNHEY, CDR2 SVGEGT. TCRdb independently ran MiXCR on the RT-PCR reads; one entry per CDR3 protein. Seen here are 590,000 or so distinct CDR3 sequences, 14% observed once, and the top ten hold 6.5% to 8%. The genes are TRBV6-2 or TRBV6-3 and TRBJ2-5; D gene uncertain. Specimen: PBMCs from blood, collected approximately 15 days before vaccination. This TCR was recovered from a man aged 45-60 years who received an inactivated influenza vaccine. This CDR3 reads CASTLGSGETQYF. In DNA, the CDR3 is TGTGCCAGCACCCTTGGTTCCGGGGAGACCCAGTACTTC.